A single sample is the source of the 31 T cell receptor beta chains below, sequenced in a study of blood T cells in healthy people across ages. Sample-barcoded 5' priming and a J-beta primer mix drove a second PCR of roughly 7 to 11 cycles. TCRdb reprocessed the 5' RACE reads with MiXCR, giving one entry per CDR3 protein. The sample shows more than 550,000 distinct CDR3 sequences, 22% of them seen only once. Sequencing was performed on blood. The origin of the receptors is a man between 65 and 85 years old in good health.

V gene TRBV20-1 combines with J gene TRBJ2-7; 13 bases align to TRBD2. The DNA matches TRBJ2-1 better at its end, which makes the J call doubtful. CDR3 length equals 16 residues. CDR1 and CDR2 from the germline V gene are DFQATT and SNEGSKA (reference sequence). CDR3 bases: TGCAGTGCTATAGTAACTAGCGGGGGGGGAGGCAATGAGCAGTTCTTC. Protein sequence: CSAIVTSGGGGNEQFF.

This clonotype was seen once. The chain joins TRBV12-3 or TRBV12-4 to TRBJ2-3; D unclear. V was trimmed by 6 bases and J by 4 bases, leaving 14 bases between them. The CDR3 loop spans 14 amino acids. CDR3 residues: CASRAGRPADTQYF. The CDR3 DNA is TGTGCCAGCAGGGCCGGCCGACCCGCAGATACGCAGTATTTT.

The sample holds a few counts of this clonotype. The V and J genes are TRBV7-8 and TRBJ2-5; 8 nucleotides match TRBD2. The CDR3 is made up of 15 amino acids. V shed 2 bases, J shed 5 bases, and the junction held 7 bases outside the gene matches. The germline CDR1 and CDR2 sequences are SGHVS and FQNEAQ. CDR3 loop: CASSLSGGPWETQYF. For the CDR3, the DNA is TGTGCCAGCAGCTTATCGGGGGGGCCGTGGGAGACCCAGTACTTC.

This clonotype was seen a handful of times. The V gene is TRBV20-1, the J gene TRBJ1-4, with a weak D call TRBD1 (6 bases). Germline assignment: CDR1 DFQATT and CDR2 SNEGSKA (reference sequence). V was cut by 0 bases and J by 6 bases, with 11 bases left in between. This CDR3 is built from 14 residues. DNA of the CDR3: TGCAGTGCTAGAGATGGGGGGGGCCATGAAAAACTGTTTTTT. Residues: CSARDGGGHEKLFF.

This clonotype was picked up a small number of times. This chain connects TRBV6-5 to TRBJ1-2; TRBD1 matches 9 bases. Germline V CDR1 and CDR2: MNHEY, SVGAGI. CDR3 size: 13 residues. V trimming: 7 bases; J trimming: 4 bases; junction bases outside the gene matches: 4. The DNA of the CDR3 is TGTGCCAGCACCGGGACAGGGTCCTATGGCTACACCTTC. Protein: CASTGTGSYGYTF.

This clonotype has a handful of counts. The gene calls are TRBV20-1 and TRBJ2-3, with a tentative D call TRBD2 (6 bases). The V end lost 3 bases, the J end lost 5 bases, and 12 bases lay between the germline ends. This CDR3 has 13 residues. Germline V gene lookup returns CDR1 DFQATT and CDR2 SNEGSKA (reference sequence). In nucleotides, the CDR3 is TGCAGTGCTAGCCCCCCGGGGGTAGATACGCAGTATTTT. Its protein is CSASPPGVDTQYF.

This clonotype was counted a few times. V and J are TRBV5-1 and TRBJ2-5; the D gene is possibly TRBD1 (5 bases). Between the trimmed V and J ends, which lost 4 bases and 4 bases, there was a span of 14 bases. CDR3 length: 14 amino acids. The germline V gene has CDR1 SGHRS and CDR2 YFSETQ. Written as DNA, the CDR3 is TGCGCCAGCAGCAAGACAGATGGGCTAGAGACCCAGTACTTC. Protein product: CASSKTDGLETQYF.

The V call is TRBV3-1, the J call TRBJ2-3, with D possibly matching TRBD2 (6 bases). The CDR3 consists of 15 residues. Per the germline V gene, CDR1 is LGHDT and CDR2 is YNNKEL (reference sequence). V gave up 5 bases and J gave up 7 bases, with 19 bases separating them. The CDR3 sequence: CASSNRDSRGNTQYF. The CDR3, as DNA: TGTGCCAGCAGCAACCGGGACTCCCGCGGAAATACGCAGTATTTT.

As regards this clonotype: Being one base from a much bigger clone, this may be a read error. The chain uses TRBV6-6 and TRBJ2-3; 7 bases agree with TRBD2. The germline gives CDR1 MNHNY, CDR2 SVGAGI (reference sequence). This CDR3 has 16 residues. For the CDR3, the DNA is TGTGCCAGCAGAGCCAACGAAGGGAGGGAAGGAGATACGCCGTATTTT. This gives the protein CASRANEGREGDTPYF.

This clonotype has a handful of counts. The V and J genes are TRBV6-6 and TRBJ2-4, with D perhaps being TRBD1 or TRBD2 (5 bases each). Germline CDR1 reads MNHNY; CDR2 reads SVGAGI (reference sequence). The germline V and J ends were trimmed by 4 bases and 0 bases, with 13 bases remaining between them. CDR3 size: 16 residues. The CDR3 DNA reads TGTGCCAGCAGTTGCATAGGGGCGGGAGCCAAAAACATTCAGTACTTC. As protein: CASSCIGAGAKNIQYF.

The chain's CDR3 is CASSLGGWGPPYEQYF. The CDR3, as DNA: TGTGCCAGCAGTTTAGGGGGATGGGGACCACCCTACGAGCAGTACTTC. This chain uses TRBV12-3 or TRBV12-4 with TRBJ2-7; D possibly matches TRBD1 or TRBD2 (5 bases each). V lost 1 base and J 2 bases, leaving 15 bases between the germline ends. The CDR3 loop spans 16 amino acids.

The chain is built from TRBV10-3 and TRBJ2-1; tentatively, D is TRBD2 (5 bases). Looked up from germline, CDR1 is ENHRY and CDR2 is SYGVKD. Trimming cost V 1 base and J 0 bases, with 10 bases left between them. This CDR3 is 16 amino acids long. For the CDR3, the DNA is TGTGCCATCAGTGAGTTCCAGCGGAGCTCCTACAATGAGCAGTTCTTC. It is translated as CAISEFQRSSYNEQFF.

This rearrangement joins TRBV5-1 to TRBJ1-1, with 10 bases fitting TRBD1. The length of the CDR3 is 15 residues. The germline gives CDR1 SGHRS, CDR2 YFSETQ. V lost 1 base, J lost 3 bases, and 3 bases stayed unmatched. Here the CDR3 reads CASSLRQGADTEAFF. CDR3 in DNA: TGCGCCAGCAGCTTGCGACAGGGGGCGGACACTGAAGCTTTCTTT.

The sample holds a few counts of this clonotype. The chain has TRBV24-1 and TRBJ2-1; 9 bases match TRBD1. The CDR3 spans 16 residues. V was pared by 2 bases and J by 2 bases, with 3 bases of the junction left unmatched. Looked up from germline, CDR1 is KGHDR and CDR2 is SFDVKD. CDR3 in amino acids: CATSDSWTGAYNEQFF. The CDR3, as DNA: TGTGCCACCAGTGATTCCTGGACAGGGGCCTACAATGAGCAGTTCTTC.

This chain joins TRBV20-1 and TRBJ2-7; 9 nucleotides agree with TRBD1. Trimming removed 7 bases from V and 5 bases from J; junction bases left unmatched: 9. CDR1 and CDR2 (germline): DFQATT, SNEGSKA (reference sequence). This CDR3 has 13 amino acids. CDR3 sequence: CSVSTGGTHEQYV. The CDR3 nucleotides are TGCAGTGTCTCGACAGGGGGTACCCACGAGCAGTACGTC.

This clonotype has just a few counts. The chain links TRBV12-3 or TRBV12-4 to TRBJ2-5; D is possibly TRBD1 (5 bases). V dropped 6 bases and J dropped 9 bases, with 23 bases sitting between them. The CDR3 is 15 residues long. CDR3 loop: CASSPTVLNIDAQYF. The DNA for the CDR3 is TGTGCCAGCAGCCCGACAGTTCTGAATATAGACGCCCAGTACTTC.

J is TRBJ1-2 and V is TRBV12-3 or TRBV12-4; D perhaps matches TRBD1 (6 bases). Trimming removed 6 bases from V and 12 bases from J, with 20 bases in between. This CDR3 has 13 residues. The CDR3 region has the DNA TGTGCCAGCAGCCTAGGGGGTTCATGGGGCCACACCTTC. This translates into CASSLGGSWGHTF.

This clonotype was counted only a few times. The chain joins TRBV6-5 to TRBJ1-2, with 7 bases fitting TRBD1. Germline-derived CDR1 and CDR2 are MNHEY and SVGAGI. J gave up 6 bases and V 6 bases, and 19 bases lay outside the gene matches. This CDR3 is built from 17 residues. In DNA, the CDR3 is TGTGCCAGCAGAAACGCACTACCCGACAGGGCCTTGAATGGCTACACCTTC. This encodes CASRNALPDRALNGYTF.

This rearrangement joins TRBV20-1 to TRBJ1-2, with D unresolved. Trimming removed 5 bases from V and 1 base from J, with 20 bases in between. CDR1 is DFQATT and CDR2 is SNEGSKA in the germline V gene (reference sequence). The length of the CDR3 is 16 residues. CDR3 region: CSASTPYKGINYGYTF. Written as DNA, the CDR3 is TGCAGTGCTTCCACTCCGTACAAGGGCATTAACTATGGCTACACCTTC.

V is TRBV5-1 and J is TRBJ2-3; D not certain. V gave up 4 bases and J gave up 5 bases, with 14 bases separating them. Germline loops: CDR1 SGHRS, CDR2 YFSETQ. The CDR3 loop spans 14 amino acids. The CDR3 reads CASSEDPAGDTQYF. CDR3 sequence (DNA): TGCGCCAGCAGCGAGGACCCGGCTGGAGATACGCAGTATTTT.

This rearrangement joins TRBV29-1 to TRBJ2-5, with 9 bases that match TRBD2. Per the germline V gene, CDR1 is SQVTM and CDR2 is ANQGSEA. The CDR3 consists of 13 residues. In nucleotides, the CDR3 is TGCAGTGCAACGACTAGCGGTGGGGAGACCCAGTACTTC. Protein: CSATTSGGETQYF.

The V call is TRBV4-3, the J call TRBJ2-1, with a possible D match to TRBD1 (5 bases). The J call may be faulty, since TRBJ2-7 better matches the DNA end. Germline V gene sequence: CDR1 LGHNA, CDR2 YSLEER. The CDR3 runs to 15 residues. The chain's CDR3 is CASSQDSSGNYEQYV. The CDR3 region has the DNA TGCGCCAGCAGCCAAGATAGTTCAGGGAATTACGAGCAGTACGTC.

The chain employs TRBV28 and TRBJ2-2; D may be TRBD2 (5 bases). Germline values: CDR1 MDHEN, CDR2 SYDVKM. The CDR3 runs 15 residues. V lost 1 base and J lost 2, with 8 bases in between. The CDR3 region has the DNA TGTGCCAGCAGTTTATTGGACTCCAACACCGGGGAGCTGTTTTTT. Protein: CASSLLDSNTGELFF.

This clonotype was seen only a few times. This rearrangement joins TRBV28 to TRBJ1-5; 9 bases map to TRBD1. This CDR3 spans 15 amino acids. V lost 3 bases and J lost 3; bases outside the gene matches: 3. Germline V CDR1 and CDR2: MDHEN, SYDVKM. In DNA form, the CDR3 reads TGTGCCAGCAGTTTCGGGGACAGGGTCAATCAGCCCCAGCATTTT. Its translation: CASSFGDRVNQPQHF. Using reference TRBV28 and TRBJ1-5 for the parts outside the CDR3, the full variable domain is DVKVTQSSRYLVKRTGEKVFLECVQDMDHENMFWYRQDPGLGLRLIYFSYDVKMKEKGDIPEGYSVSREKKERFSLILESASTNQTSMYLCASSFGDRVNQPQHFGDGTRLSIL.

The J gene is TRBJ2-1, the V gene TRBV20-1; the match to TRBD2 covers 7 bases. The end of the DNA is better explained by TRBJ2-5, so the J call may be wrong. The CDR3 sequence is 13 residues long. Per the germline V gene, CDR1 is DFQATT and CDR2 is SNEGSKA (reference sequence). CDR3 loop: CSALGRGGETQYF. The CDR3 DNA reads TGCAGTGCTTTGGGACGGGGAGGGGAGACCCAGTACTTC.

The CDR3 DNA follows: TGTGCCAGCAGTTACGTTTCGAGCGGGAGTACAGATACGCAGTATTTT. Its protein is CASSYVSSGSTDTQYF. This sequence joins TRBV6-5 and TRBJ2-3; 8 positions match TRBD2. Germline lookup yields CDR1 MNHEY and CDR2 SVGAGI. The CDR3 has 16 residues. Trimming at V came to 2 bases and at J to 3 bases, leaving 7 bases not matched to a gene.

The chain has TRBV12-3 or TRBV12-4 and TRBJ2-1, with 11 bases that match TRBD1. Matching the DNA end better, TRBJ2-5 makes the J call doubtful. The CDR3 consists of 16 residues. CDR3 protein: CASSSRTGGTRETQYF. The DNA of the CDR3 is TGTGCCAGCAGTTCTCGGACAGGGGGCACGAGAGAGACCCAGTACTTC.

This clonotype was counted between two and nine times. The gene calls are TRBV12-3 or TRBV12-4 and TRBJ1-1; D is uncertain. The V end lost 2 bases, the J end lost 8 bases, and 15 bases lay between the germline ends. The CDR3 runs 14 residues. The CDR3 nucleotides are TGTGCCAGCAGTTTATTTGGCGGCAAGGTAGAAGCTTTCTTT. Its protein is CASSLFGGKVEAFF.

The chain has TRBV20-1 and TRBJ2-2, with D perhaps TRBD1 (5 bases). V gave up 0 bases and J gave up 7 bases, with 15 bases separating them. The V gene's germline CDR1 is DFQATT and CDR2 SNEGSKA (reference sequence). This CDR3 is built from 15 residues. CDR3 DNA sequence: TGCAGTGCTAGAGATCGGCGGAAACAGGTCGGGGAGCTGTTTTTT. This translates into CSARDRRKQVGELFF.

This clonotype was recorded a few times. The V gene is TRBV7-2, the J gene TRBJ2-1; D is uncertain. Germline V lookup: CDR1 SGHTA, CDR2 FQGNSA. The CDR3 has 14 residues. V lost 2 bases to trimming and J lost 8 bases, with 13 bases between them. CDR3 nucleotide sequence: TGTGCCAGCAGCTTAAGTGTAGGTCAACATGAGCAGTTCTTC. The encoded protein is CASSLSVGQHEQFF.

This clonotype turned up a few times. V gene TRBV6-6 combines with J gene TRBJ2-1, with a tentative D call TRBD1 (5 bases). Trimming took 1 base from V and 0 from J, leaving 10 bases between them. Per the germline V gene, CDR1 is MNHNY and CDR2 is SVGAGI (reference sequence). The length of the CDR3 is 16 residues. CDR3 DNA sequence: TGTGCCAGCAGTTACTGGGGCACAGACTCCTACAATGAGCAGTTCTTC. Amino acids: CASSYWGTDSYNEQFF.